This T cell receptor (beta chain) was sequenced in a study of identical twins. Study conclusions and caveats: Twins' surplus sharing was weaker for beta out-of-frame sequences.

This CDR3 is built from 14 residues. Deletions cut 8 bases from V and 4 bases from J, with 18 bases between. The V gene's germline CDR1 is DFQATT and CDR2 SNEGSKA (reference sequence). With regard to this clonotype: What it binds is not known.

It was template switching that added a universal primer site, and there were unique molecular identifiers on the cDNA. TCRdb reprocessed the 5' RACE reads via MiXCR and lists one record per CDR3 protein. The table includes 700,000 or so distinct CDR3 sequences, around 8.6% detected once. These data were also reused for a study on yellow fever vaccine responses in identical twins. That investigation notes: Among the twins, the vaccine T cell response reportedly seemed partly convergent and partly personalized.

The chain carries TRBV20-1 and TRBJ2-1, with D maybe TRBD1 (7 bases). This TCR derives from a woman younger than 30 in good health. The sample comprised PBMCs. CDR3 loop: CSQGGSLLYNEQFF. The CDR3 region has the DNA TGCAGTCAGGGGGGCTCCCTGTTGTACAATGAGCAGTTCTTC.